These 12 T cell receptor beta chains were all obtained from the same sample, sequenced in a study of vaccination and CD4 T cells after COVID-19. TCRdb recomputed calls from the PCR reads with MiXCR, one row per CDR3 protein. The sample holds tens of thousands of distinct CDR3 sequences, roughly 45% seen once. The time point: late sampling 161 to 241 days after vaccination in a few convalescent patients. The specimen comprised CD4+ T cells from blood, sampled about 7 months after SARS-CoV-2 vaccination. The receptors shown here come from a human donor who had recovered from COVID-19.

This chain links TRBV19 with TRBJ2-3; 14 bases align to TRBD2. CDR1 and CDR2 from the germline V gene are LNHDA and SQIVND (reference sequence). This CDR3 has 16 residues. The junction had 3 bases not matched to a gene; V was cut back by 5 bases and J by 2 bases. The CDR3 region has the DNA TGTGCCAGTAGTCGGACTAGCGGGAGGAACACAGATACGCAGTATTTT. Translation: CASSRTSGRNTDTQYF.

The rearrangement uses TRBV7-3 and TRBJ2-5; 10 bases fit TRBD2. J was trimmed by 7 bases and V by 3 bases; bases with no gene match: 5. CDR1 and CDR2 from the germline V gene are SGHTA and FQGTGA. The CDR3 covers 14 residues. CDR3 sequence: CASSFASGSGTQYF. DNA for the CDR3: TGTGCCAGCAGCTTTGCTAGCGGGAGTGGGACCCAGTACTTC.

The chain couples TRBV19 to TRBJ2-7; 7 nucleotides match TRBD2. Trimming at V came to 8 bases and at J to 2 bases, leaving 9 bases not matched to a gene. The CDR3 runs to 14 residues. CDR1 is LNHDA and CDR2 is SQIVND in the germline V gene (reference sequence). The CDR3 region is CASGTGLSTYEQYF. CDR3 DNA: TGTGCCAGTGGAACGGGACTATCAACCTACGAGCAGTACTTC. Full variable domain (outside the CDR3, taken from reference TRBV19 and TRBJ2-7): DGGITQSPKYLFRKEGQNVTLSCEQNLNHDAMYWYRQDPGQGLRLIYYSQIVNDFQKGDIAEGYSVSREKKESFPLTVTSAQKNPTAFYLCASGTGLSTYEQYFGPGTRLTVT.

The genes are TRBV19 and TRBJ2-7; no reliable D call. CDR3 length: 15 residues. The V end lost 2 bases, the J end lost 5 bases, and 16 bases lay between the germline ends. Germline V gene sequence: CDR1 LNHDA, CDR2 SQIVND (reference sequence). The CDR3, as DNA: TGTGCCAGTAGTATAACCTCTTCAGAACCCCACGAGCAGTACTTC. Its translation is CASSITSSEPHEQYF.

This clonotype has a handful of counts. The chain uses TRBV7-9 and TRBJ1-5; TRBD1 matches at 8 bases. The CDR3 spans 17 residues. Germline CDR1 and CDR2: SEHNR and FQNEAQ (reference sequence). V was pared by 1 base and J by 8 bases, with 13 bases of the junction left unmatched. CDR3 amino acids: CASSLGIRDRSLEPQHF. CDR3 bases: TGTGCCAGCAGCTTAGGGATTAGGGACAGGTCCTTGGAGCCCCAGCATTTT.

This chain links TRBV20-1 with TRBJ2-3; tentatively, D is TRBD1 (6 bases). V gave up 6 bases and J gave up 2 bases, with 18 bases separating them. CDR3 length: 15 amino acids. CDR1 is DFQATT, CDR2 SNEGSKA, per germline (reference sequence). For the CDR3, the DNA is TGCAGTGCAACCCCTCAGGGGCGAAACACAGATACGCAGTATTTT. This codes for CSATPQGRNTDTQYF.

This sequence joins TRBV28 and TRBJ2-4, with 7 nucleotides matching TRBD2. Germline lookup yields CDR1 MDHEN and CDR2 SYDVKM. The CDR3 totals 17 residues. V dropped 1 base and J dropped 3; count of bases not matched to a gene: 9. CDR3 DNA sequence: TGTGCCAGCAGTTTATTTGGGAGGGCGTTAGGCAAAAACATTCAGTACTTC. It is translated as CASSLFGRALGKNIQYF.

This sequence joins TRBV29-1 and TRBJ1-2, with a weak D call TRBD1 (6 bases). The length of the CDR3 is 15 residues. The V gene lost 5 bases and the J gene lost 3 bases, with 19 bases spanning the gap. The germline gives CDR1 SQVTM, CDR2 ANQGSEA. The DNA for the CDR3 is TGCAGCGTTTTCGGACGGGGGGCGGTTGACTATGGCTACACCTTC. Protein: CSVFGRGAVDYGYTF.

This chain uses TRBV27 with TRBJ2-1, with D perhaps TRBD2 (6 bases). The CDR3 has 15 residues. Between the trimmed V and J ends, which lost 1 base and 7 bases, there was a span of 14 bases. In germline, CDR1 is MNHEY, CDR2 SMNVEV (reference sequence). The chain's CDR3 is CASSLWAGPGNEQFF. Here the CDR3 DNA reads TGTGCCAGCAGTTTATGGGCGGGACCGGGTAATGAGCAGTTCTTC.

The gene calls are TRBV28 and TRBJ1-5; perhaps TRBD1 as D (6 bases). Trimming took off 7 bases at V and 2 bases at J, with 12 bases between the two ends. The CDR3 runs 14 residues. Per germline, CDR1 MDHEN and CDR2 SYDVKM. The CDR3 spells CASTINRGNQPQHF. As DNA, the CDR3 is TGTGCCAGCACCATAAACAGGGGCAATCAGCCCCAGCATTTT.

The rearrangement links TRBV7-9 to TRBJ2-2; TRBD1 aligns across 12 bases. Unmatched junction bases numbered 6, after V lost 2 bases and J lost 5 bases. Germline loops: CDR1 SEHNR, CDR2 FQNEAQ (reference sequence). The CDR3 is 17 residues long. The CDR3 DNA reads TGTGCCAGCAGCTTATTGGGACAGGGGGCATGGACCGGGGAGCTGTTTTTT. This translates into CASSLLGQGAWTGELFF.

The count of this clonotype is one. V gene TRBV7-9 combines with J gene TRBJ1-1; D perhaps matches TRBD1 (6 bases). The CDR3 has 15 amino acids. The germline gives CDR1 SEHNR, CDR2 FQNEAQ (reference sequence). V dropped 4 bases and J dropped 2 bases, with 14 bases sitting between them. The chain's CDR3 is CASSYGGTLNTEAFF. The CDR3 DNA is TGTGCCAGCAGCTATGGGGGCACCCTCAACACTGAAGCTTTCTTT.